These 24 T cell receptor beta chains originate from one sample sequenced in a study of cytomegalovirus exposure and HLA in healthy donors. Repertoires were generated with immunoSEQ multiplex PCR, while TCRdb's copy carries only in-frame clones and drops some. The sample contains 150,000 to 200,000 clones, 85% of which appear only once. The sequenced sample consisted of PBMCs. The source of these receptors is a young man in good health and CMV-seropositive.

The chain employs TRBV5-1 and TRBJ2-5; TRBD1 is a possible D gene (6 bases). The germline V gene has CDR1 SGHRS and CDR2 YFSETQ. Trimming took off 2 bases at V and 2 bases at J, with 13 bases between the two ends. This CDR3 region has 15 residues. The DNA of the CDR3 is TGCGCCAGCAGCTTCGAGAGGGGGTCGCAAGAGACCCAGTACTTC. This gives the protein CASSFERGSQETQYF.

A note on this clone: Without the conserved terminal phenylalanine or tryptophan, this CDR3 likely stems from a read error. The limits of the CDR3 on the DNA are not certain, so only TCRdb's listed CDR3 is given. The rearrangement joins TRBV7-9 to TRBJ2-7; the table assigns TRBD1, which was not confirmed against the DNA. Germline V gene lookup returns CDR1 SEHNR and CDR2 FQNEAQ (reference sequence). With termini counted, the CDR3 has 12 amino acids. The chain's CDR3 is CASSLEGGPPVI.

The chain couples TRBV5-6 to TRBJ2-4, with D maybe TRBD1 (7 bases). The CDR3 runs 17 residues. V gave up 4 bases and J gave up 0 bases, with 17 bases separating them. The germline V gene encodes CDR1 SGHDT and CDR2 YYEEEE. The CDR3 is CASSAGTEGLAKNIQYF. Here the CDR3 DNA reads TGTGCCAGCAGCGCGGGGACAGAAGGACTAGCCAAAAACATTCAGTACTTC.

The chain links TRBV20-1 to TRBJ2-7, with D uncertain. The CDR3 spans 11 residues. From germline, CDR1 is DFQATT and CDR2 SNEGSKA (reference sequence). Trimming removed 6 bases from V and 6 bases from J, with 12 bases in between. In nucleotides, the CDR3 is TGCAGTGCCGTGTTCCACGGCGAGCAGTACTTC. Its translation is CSAVFHGEQYF.

This rearrangement joins TRBV5-6 to TRBJ1-1, with D uncertain. V was clipped by 0 bases and J by 1 base, with 4 bases between them. Germline values: CDR1 SGHDT, CDR2 YYEEEE. The CDR3 spans 13 residues. The CDR3 is CASSLGGNTEAFF. CDR3 coding DNA: TGTGCCAGCAGCTTGGGCGGGAACACTGAAGCTTTCTTT.

This chain connects TRBV27 to TRBJ2-1; TRBD2 agrees at 12 bases. V shed 2 bases, J shed 5 bases, and the junction held 13 bases outside the gene matches. CDR1 is MNHEY and CDR2 is SMNVEV in the germline V gene (reference sequence). CDR3 length: 19 residues. The CDR3 DNA is TGTGCCAGCAGTTTAGGGGCCGGGACTAGCGGGCGAACCCACAATGAGCAGTTCTTC. Its translation: CASSLGAGTSGRTHNEQFF.

This chain connects TRBV7-9 to TRBJ1-3; a possible D gene is TRBD1 (6 bases). This CDR3 has 13 amino acids. The V end was cut by 9 bases, the J end by 1 base, with 10 bases between. Germline-derived CDR1 and CDR2 are SEHNR and FQNEAQ (reference sequence). In DNA form, the CDR3 reads TGTGCCAGTGCGCAGGGGTCTGGAAACACCATATATTTT. Translated: CASAQGSGNTIYF.

This clone has more than one count but fewer than ten. The rearrangement links TRBV10-1 to TRBJ2-1, with D maybe TRBD2 (6 bases). The CDR3 loop spans 15 amino acids. CDR1 WNHNN and CDR2 SYGVQD come from the germline V gene (reference sequence). V was cut by 8 bases and J by 2 bases, with 16 bases left in between. CDR3 nucleotide sequence: TGCGCCAGCGCGGAATCGGGGGATACCTACAATGAGCAGTTCTTC. Amino acid sequence: CASAESGDTYNEQFF.

On this clone itself: The identical CDR3 is also encoded by other nucleotide sequences in the sample. This rearrangement joins TRBV5-6 to TRBJ1-1; no reliable D call. CDR1 is SGHDT, CDR2 YYEEEE, per germline. The CDR3 totals 13 residues. The germline V and J ends were trimmed by 6 bases and 1 base, with 10 bases remaining between them. The CDR3 region has the DNA TGTGCCAGCAATTTGGGCAGGAACACTGAAGCTTTCTTT. It translates to CASNLGRNTEAFF.

This clone was detected once. The chain combines TRBV7-6 with TRBJ2-1; 12 nucleotides line up with TRBD2. V lost 5 bases and J lost 6; bases outside the gene matches: 5. This CDR3 region has 15 residues. Germline CDR1 is SGHVS and CDR2 is FNYEAQ. CDR3 loop: CASSPGTSGFNEQFF. CDR3 bases: TGTGCCAGCAGCCCCGGGACTAGCGGGTTCAATGAGCAGTTCTTC. Full variable domain (missing parts from reference TRBV7-6 and TRBJ2-1): GAGVSQSPRYKVTKRGQDVALRCDPISGHVSLYWYRQALGQGPEFLTYFNYEAQQDKSGLPNDRFSAERPEGSISTLTIQRTEQRDSAMYRCASSPGTSGFNEQFFGPGTRLTVL.

The chain joins TRBV5-1 to TRBJ1-2, with 9 bases fitting TRBD1. V lost 4 bases, J lost 12 bases, and 16 bases stayed unmatched. The CDR3 covers 15 residues. Germline V gives CDR1 SGHRS, CDR2 YFSETQ. In nucleotides, the CDR3 is TGCGCCAGCAGCCCAGGGGACAGGGACGGGGGTCTTCACACCTTC. Protein: CASSPGDRDGGLHTF.

The CDR3 protein is CASSLVGAGYGYTF. The CDR3 coding sequence is TGTGCCAGCAGCTTGGTAGGGGCCGGCTATGGCTACACCTTC. V usage is TRBV5-6 and J usage is TRBJ1-2; tentatively, D is TRBD1 (5 bases). Germline CDR1 reads SGHDT; CDR2 reads YYEEEE. Deletions cut 0 bases from V and 4 bases from J, with 10 bases between. The CDR3 has 14 amino acids.

J is TRBJ2-7 and V is TRBV10-2; 9 nucleotides agree with TRBD1. With 6 bases clipped from V and 3 bases from J, the junction kept 6 bases outside the gene matches. The CDR3 spans 14 residues. Germline CDR1 and CDR2: WSHSY and SAAADI. This CDR3 reads CASRPGTGIYEQYF. The CDR3 region has the DNA TGCGCCAGCAGACCCGGGACAGGGATCTACGAGCAGTACTTC.

V gene TRBV5-1 combines with J gene TRBJ2-5, with 7 bases lining up with TRBD1. CDR1 is SGHRS, CDR2 YFSETQ, per germline. The CDR3 loop spans 16 amino acids. Losses at the gene ends were 3 bases for V and 1 base for J; bases not matched to a gene: 9. The CDR3 sequence is CASSSPTGKGQETQYF. The CDR3 DNA follows: TGCGCCAGCAGCTCCCCGACAGGGAAGGGCCAAGAGACCCAGTACTTC. The full variable domain, in which reference TRBV5-1 and TRBJ2-5 provide the parts outside the CDR3, is KAGVTQTPRYLIKTRGQQVTLSCSPISGHRSVSWYQQTPGQGLQFLFEYFSETQRNKGNFPGRFSGRQFSNSRSEMNVSTLELGDSALYLCASSSPTGKGQETQYFGPGTRLLVL.

CDR3 coding DNA: TGTGCCAGTAGTATAGATCCGGCCCCGGGCACTGAAGCTTTCTTT. Translated, it gives CASSIDPAPGTEAFF. V usage is TRBV19 and J usage is TRBJ1-1; no definite D call. Germline lookup yields CDR1 LNHDA and CDR2 SQIVND (reference sequence). The V and J ends lost 0 bases and 4 bases respectively, with 12 bases between them. The CDR3 spans 15 residues.

This clone was seen only a few times. The chain combines TRBV2 with TRBJ2-7, with D unclear. The ends were cut back, 1 base at V and 0 bases at J, with 4 bases in the middle. The CDR3 is made up of 13 amino acids. Germline V gene lookup returns CDR1 SNHLY and CDR2 FYNNEI. Here the CDR3 DNA reads TGTGCCAGCAGTGAAGACACCTCCTACGAGCAGTACTTC. It encodes CASSEDTSYEQYF.

The chain carries TRBV4-1 and TRBJ2-2; TRBD2 matches at 10 bases. CDR1 is MGHRA and CDR2 is YSYEKL in the germline V gene. J gave up 5 bases and V 1 base, and 10 bases lay outside the gene matches. This CDR3 contains 18 residues. The CDR3 loop is CASSQAGLAGVGTGELFF. CDR3 in DNA: TGCGCCAGCAGCCAAGCGGGGCTAGCGGGAGTGGGGACCGGGGAGCTGTTTTTT.

The J gene is TRBJ1-1, the V gene TRBV14; tentatively, D is TRBD1 (6 bases). The germline V gene encodes CDR1 SGHDN and CDR2 FVKESK. The CDR3 runs to 14 residues. The germline V and J ends were trimmed by 4 bases and 1 base, with 10 bases remaining between them. CDR3: CASSLLTGNTEAFF. CDR3 DNA sequence: TGTGCCAGCAGCCTATTGACAGGGAACACTGAAGCTTTCTTT.

This clone was counted once. The chain is built from TRBV2 and TRBJ2-1; D is uncertain. Germline CDR1 SNHLY, CDR2 FYNNEI. CDR3 length equals 11 residues. V lost 10 bases to trimming and J lost 9 bases, with 13 bases between them. CDR3 nucleotide sequence: TGTGCCACGGGTAACGTGGGTGAGCAGTTCTTC. Protein: CATGNVGEQFF.

The chain employs TRBV10-1 and TRBJ2-3; D gene ambiguous. CDR3 length: 15 residues. V was trimmed by 3 bases and J by 7 bases, leaving 17 bases between them. The V gene's germline CDR1 is WNHNN and CDR2 SYGVQD (reference sequence). This CDR3 reads CASSDRLVSPNTQYF. CDR3 DNA sequence: TGCGCCAGCAGTGATCGCCTGGTTAGTCCCAATACGCAGTATTTT.

The rearrangement links TRBV6-5 to TRBJ2-1, with 10 bases matching TRBD2. The V and J ends lost 0 bases and 10 bases, in that order; junction bases with no gene match: 9. Germline V gene data show CDR1 as MNHEY and CDR2 as SVGAGI. CDR3 size: 16 residues. The CDR3 protein is CASSYSGSGGAWEQFF. The CDR3 DNA follows: TGTGCCAGCAGTTACTCGGGAAGCGGGGGGGCCTGGGAGCAGTTCTTC.

The chain links TRBV19 to TRBJ1-1; D is ambiguous. V was clipped by 1 base and J by 1 base, with 7 bases between them. The CDR3 runs 14 residues. CDR1 is LNHDA, CDR2 SQIVND, per germline (reference sequence). In DNA form, the CDR3 reads TGTGCCAGTAGTATAGTTTGGAGGAACACTGAAGCTTTCTTT. It is translated as CASSIVWRNTEAFF.

The genes are TRBV5-1 and TRBJ2-3; the D gene is possibly TRBD2 (5 bases). The V gene lost 4 bases and the J gene lost 4 bases, with 13 bases spanning the gap. Per germline, CDR1 SGHRS and CDR2 YFSETQ. This CDR3 spans 14 amino acids. The CDR3 reads CASSPGILPDTQYF. The CDR3 DNA sequence: TGCGCCAGCAGCCCCGGGATTTTACCAGATACGCAGTATTTT.

This clone is a singleton in its sample. The V gene is TRBV6-1, the J gene TRBJ1-4; the D is unclear. The germline gives CDR1 MNHNS, CDR2 SASEGT. The CDR3 has 13 amino acids. Trimming removed 6 bases at V and 4 bases at J, with 9 bases between. CDR3 sequence (DNA): TGTGCCAGCAGACGAGGGTATAATGAAAAACTGTTTTTT. It specifies CASRRGYNEKLFF.